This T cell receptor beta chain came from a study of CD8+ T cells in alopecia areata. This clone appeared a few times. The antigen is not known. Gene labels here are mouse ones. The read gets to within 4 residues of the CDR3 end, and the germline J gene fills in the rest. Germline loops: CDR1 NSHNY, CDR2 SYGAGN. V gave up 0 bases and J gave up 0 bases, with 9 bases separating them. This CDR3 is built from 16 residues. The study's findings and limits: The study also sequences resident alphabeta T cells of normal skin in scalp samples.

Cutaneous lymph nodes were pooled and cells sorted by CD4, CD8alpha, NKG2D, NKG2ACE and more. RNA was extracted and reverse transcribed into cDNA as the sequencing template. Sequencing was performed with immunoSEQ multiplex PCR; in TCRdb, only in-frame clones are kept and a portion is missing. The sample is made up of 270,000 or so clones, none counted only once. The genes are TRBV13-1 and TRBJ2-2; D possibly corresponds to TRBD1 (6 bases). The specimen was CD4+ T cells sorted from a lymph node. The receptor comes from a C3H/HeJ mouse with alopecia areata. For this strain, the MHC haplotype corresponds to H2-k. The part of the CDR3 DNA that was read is TGTGCCAGCAGTGATGCAAGGGGGACAAACACCGGG. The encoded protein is CASSDARGTNTG. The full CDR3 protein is CASSDARGTNTGQLYF.